The sequence of this T cell receptor beta chain was determined in a study of shared clonotypes between healthy human individuals. Assay: immunoSEQ multiplex PCR; the TCRdb copy retains only in-frame clones and omits some. The sample carries 550,000 to 650,000 clones, approximately 96% recorded once. Naive CD8 isolation took CD45RO-negative cells positively selected for CCR7 and excluded terminally differentiated effector memory CD45RA+ cells. Germline lookup yields CDR1 SGHKS and CDR2 YYEKEE (reference sequence). V lost 0 bases and J lost 2, with 12 bases in between. This CDR3 spans 15 amino acids. This receptor was obtained from a woman aged 25 to 39 in good health. This sequence joins TRBV5-5 and TRBJ2-7; D is perhaps TRBD1 (5 bases). What was sequenced was naive CD8+ T cells sorted from blood. CDR3: CASSLGGRTTYEQYF. The CDR3 bases are TGTGCCAGCAGCTTGGGCGGACGGACAACCTACGAGCAGTACTTC.